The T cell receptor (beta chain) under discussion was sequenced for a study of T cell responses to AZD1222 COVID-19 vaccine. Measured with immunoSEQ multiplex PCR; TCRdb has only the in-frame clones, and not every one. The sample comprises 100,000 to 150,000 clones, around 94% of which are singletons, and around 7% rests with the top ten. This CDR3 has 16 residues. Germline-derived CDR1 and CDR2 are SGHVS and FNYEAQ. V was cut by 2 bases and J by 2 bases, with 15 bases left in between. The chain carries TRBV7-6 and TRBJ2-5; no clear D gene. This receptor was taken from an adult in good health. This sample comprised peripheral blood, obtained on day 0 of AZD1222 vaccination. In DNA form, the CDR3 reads TGTGCCAGCAGCTTAATACAGATCGACTTGCAAGAGACCCAGTACTTC. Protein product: CASSLIQIDLQETQYF. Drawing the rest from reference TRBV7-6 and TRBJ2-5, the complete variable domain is GAGVSQSPRYKVTKRGQDVALRCDPISGHVSLYWYRQALGQGPEFLTYFNYEAQQDKSGLPNDRFSAERPEGSISTLTIQRTEQRDSAMYRCASSLIQIDLQETQYFGPGTRLLVL.